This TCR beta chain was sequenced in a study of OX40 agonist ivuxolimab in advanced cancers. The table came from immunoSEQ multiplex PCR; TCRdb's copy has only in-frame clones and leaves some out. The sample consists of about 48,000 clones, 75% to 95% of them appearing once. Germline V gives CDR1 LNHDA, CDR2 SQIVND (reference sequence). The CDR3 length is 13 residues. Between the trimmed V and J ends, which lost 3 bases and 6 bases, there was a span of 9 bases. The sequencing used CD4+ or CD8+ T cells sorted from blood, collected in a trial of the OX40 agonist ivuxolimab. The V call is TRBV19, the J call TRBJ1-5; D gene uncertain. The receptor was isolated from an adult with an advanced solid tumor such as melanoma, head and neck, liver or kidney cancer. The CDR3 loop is CASSISLGQPQHF. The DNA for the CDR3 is TGTGCCAGTAGTATTTCATTGGGTCAGCCCCAGCATTTT.